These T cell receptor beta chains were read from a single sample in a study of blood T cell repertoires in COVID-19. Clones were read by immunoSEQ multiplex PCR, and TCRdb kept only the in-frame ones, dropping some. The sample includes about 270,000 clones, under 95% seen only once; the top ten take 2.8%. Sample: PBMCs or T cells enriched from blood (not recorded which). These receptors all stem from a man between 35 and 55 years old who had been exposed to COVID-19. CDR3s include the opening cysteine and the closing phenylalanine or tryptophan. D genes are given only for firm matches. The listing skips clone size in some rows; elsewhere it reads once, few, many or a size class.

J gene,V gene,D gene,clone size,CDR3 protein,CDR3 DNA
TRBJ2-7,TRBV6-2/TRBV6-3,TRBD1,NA,CASSYSIQGQGFYEQYF,TGTGCCAGCAGTTACTCAATACAGGGACAGGGTTTCTACGAGCAGTACTTC
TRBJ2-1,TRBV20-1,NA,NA,CSASREEGPVVNNEQFF,TGCAGTGCTAGTAGGGAAGAGGGCCCGGTGGTAAACAATGAGCAGTTCTTC
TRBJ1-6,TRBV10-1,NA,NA,CASITKVWSSYNSPLHF,TGCGCCAGCATTACAAAGGTTTGGAGCTCCTATAATTCACCCCTCCACTTT
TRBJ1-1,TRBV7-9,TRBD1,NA,CASRGLGGWTEAFF,TGTGCCAGCAGGGGGCTAGGGGGCTGGACTGAAGCTTTCTTT
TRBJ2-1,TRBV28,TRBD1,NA,CASRPTGRHNEQFF,TGTGCCAGCAGACCGACAGGGCGGCACAATGAGCAGTTCTTC
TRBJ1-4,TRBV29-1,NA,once,CSVEDPGRGNEKLFF,TGCAGCGTTGAAGATCCCGGCAGGGGTAATGAAAAACTGTTTTTT
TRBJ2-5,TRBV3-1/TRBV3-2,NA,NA,CASSPLGIGETQYF,TGTGCCAGCAGCCCTTTGGGTATCGGGGAGACCCAGTACTTC
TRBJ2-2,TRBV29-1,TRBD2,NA,CSVSSGRGTGELFF,TGCAGCGTCTCAAGCGGGAGGGGCACCGGGGAGCTGTTTTTT
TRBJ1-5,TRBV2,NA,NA,CASSSSLQREPQHF,TGTGCCAGCAGTTCTTCACTCCAGAGGGAGCCCCAGCATTTT
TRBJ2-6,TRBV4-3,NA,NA,CASSQMIRGGGANVLTF,TGCGCCAGCAGCCAAATGATCCGGGGAGGAGGGGCCAACGTCCTGACTTTC
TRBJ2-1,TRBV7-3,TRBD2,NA,CASSFGSGSTNEQFF,TGTGCCAGCAGCTTTGGTAGCGGGAGTACCAATGAGCAGTTCTTC
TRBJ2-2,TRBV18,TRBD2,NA,CASSPLLAGVVGELFF,TGTGCCAGCTCACCATTACTAGCGGGAGTTGTCGGGGAGCTGTTTTTT
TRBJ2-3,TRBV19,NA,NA,CASRRQAETSTDTQYF,TGTGCCAGTCGCCGTCAAGCGGAAACTAGCACAGATACGCAGTATTTT
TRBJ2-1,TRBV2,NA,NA,CASSDSSTLFF,TGTGCCAGCAGTGACTCGTCGACTCTGTTCTTC
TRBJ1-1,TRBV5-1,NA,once,CASSYSGGSNTEAFF,TGCGCCAGCAGCTACAGTGGGGGGTCGAACACTGAAGCTTTCTTT
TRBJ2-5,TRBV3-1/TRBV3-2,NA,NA,CASSQTAGETQYF,TGTGCCAGCAGCCAAACAGCGGGAGAGACCCAGTACTTC
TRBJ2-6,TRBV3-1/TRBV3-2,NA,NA,CASSQVATAGSSGANVLTF,TGTGCCAGCAGCCAAGTGGCGACGGCCGGGAGCTCTGGGGCCAACGTCCTGACTTTC
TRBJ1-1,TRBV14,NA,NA,CASSQGGGNTEAFF,TGTGCCAGCAGCCAAGGGGGGGGGAACACTGAAGCTTTCTTT
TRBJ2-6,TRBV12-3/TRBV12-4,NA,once,CASRGQGANVLTF,TGTGCCAGCAGAGGACAGGGGGCCAACGTCCTGACTTTC
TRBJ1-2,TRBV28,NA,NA,CASSLIQGPDGYTF,TGTGCCAGCAGTTTAATACAGGGCCCGGATGGCTACACCTTC